Listed here are 24 T cell receptor beta chains from one sample, sequenced in a study of technical replicates of blood from a few donors. Sequencing was performed with immunoSEQ multiplex PCR; in TCRdb, only in-frame clones are kept and a portion is missing. The table has fewer than 70,000 clones, about 86% seen once. The sample taken for sequencing was PBMCs. These TCRs come from a human donor in good health. Some clones in this sample may be carry-over from other donors' samples.

This sequence joins TRBV2 and TRBJ1-5; D may be TRBD1 (6 bases). Per the germline V gene, CDR1 is SNHLY and CDR2 is FYNNEI. V lost 6 bases to trimming and J lost 7 bases, with 16 bases between them. This CDR3 has 14 residues. CDR3 nucleotide sequence: TGTGCCAGCAGCGTACAGGGAGGGAAGCAGCCCCAGCATTTT. Translation: CASSVQGGKQPQHF.

This chain joins TRBV20-1 and TRBJ2-5; D unclear. Germline-derived CDR1 and CDR2 are DFQATT and SNEGSKA (reference sequence). Trimming shortened V by 4 bases and J by 5 bases, and 8 bases separated the two germline ends. The CDR3 consists of 11 residues. Here the CDR3 DNA reads TGCAGTGCTATTTTTCTCGAGACCCAGTACTTC. Translation gives CSAIFLETQYF.

V usage is TRBV5-3 and J usage is TRBJ2-7; 10 bases line up with TRBD2. TRBV5-3 is an ORF for which the function is uncertain. There are 16 residues in the CDR3. The V segment lost 5 bases and the J segment 2 bases; nucleotides outside the gene matches: 10. CDR3 region: CARSEVSGGLTYEQYF. CDR3 nucleotides: TGTGCCAGAAGTGAAGTTAGCGGGGGGCTCACCTACGAGCAGTACTTC.

This clone was seen a handful of times. The chain employs TRBV13 and TRBJ2-7; TRBD2 might be the D (5 bases). The CDR3 runs to 15 residues. Germline V lookup: CDR1 PRHDT, CDR2 FYEKMQ (reference sequence). Trimming stripped 1 base from V and 1 base from J, with 11 bases between. CDR3 sequence reads: CASSLEGGGSYEQYF. The CDR3 coding sequence is TGTGCCAGCAGCTTAGAAGGAGGAGGTTCCTACGAGCAGTACTTC.

The V gene is TRBV5-1, the J gene TRBJ2-7; possible D gene TRBD1, 5 bases. This CDR3 contains 13 residues. The germline gives CDR1 SGHRS, CDR2 YFSETQ. Trimming stripped 0 bases from V and 7 bases from J, with 11 bases between. The CDR3 DNA reads as TGCGCCAGCAGCTTGGAGGCAGGGCTGGAGCAGTACTTC. Translated, it gives CASSLEAGLEQYF.

The chain recombines TRBV6-6 with TRBJ1-6; D uncertain. Looked up from germline, CDR1 is MNHNY and CDR2 is SVGAGI (reference sequence). V lost 5 bases, J lost 10 bases, and 12 bases lay in between. This CDR3 contains 13 residues. The CDR3 loop is CASSTALGSPLHF. Here the CDR3 DNA reads TGTGCCAGCAGTACAGCTCTTGGCTCACCCCTCCACTTT.

Sample share makes this clone medium-sized (0.01 to 0.1%). This chain joins TRBV7-9 and TRBJ2-2; 13 nucleotides align to TRBD2. The CDR3 covers 17 residues. Germline assignment: CDR1 SEHNR and CDR2 FQNEAQ (reference sequence). The V and J ends lost 6 bases and 2 bases, in that order; junction bases with no gene match: 6. The CDR3 DNA reads TGTGCCAGCAGACCCGGGACTAGCGGGATCAACACCGGGGAGCTGTTTTTT. This codes for CASRPGTSGINTGELFF.

The chain is built from TRBV4-1 and TRBJ1-1, with D perhaps TRBD1 (6 bases). The V end lost 2 bases, the J end lost 3 bases, and 10 bases lay between the germline ends. The length of the CDR3 is 14 residues. Germline CDR1 reads MGHRA; CDR2 reads YSYEKL. The CDR3 spells CASSQNREYTEAFF. CDR3 DNA sequence: TGCGCCAGCAGCCAAAACAGGGAATACACTGAAGCTTTCTTT.

CDR3 residues: CASSLVDLAANEQFF. The CDR3 DNA sequence: TGTGCCAGCAGCTTAGTGGATCTAGCAGCGAATGAGCAGTTCTTC. The V call is TRBV7-2, the J call TRBJ2-1; D perhaps matches TRBD2 (5 bases). Germline CDR1 reads SGHTA; CDR2 reads FQGNSA. The CDR3 is 15 amino acids. V lost 1 base and J lost 7, with 14 bases in between.

This chain uses TRBV6-5 with TRBJ1-3; 8 bases map to TRBD1. Germline V gene data show CDR1 as MNHEY and CDR2 as SVGAGI. V lost 6 bases to trimming and J lost 4 bases; unmatched junction nucleotides: 8. The CDR3 length is 15 residues. CDR3 loop: CASRPGQAGGNTIYF. CDR3 nucleotides: TGTGCCAGCAGACCGGGACAGGCGGGAGGAAACACCATATATTTT.

The chain recombines TRBV7-2 with TRBJ2-1; TRBD2 matches 8 bases. This CDR3 is built from 15 residues. Trimming at V came to 3 bases and at J to 3 bases, leaving 4 bases not matched to a gene. CDR1 and CDR2 (germline): SGHTA, FQGNSA. The DNA of the CDR3 is TGTGCCAGCAGCTTTAGCGGGACAAGCTACAATGAGCAGTTCTTC. Amino acids: CASSFSGTSYNEQFF.

This clone has just a few counts. V and J are TRBV10-2 and TRBJ2-7; 9 positions agree with TRBD1. The CDR3 has 19 amino acids. Germline values: CDR1 WSHSY, CDR2 SAAADI. V lost 1 base, J lost 0 bases, and 13 bases stayed unmatched. The CDR3 DNA is TGCGCCAGCAGTGAGTGGGGACAGGGTGGCCGTCCGAGCTCCTACGAGCAGTACTTC. Its translation is CASSEWGQGGRPSSYEQYF.

The chain carries TRBV6-1 and TRBJ1-5; 8 bases map to TRBD1. CDR3 length: 14 amino acids. The trim removed 6 bases at V and 6 bases at J, leaving 7 bases unmatched. Germline V gene lookup returns CDR1 MNHNS and CDR2 SASEGT. The CDR3 spells CASRAPGGSQPQHF. CDR3 bases: TGTGCCAGCAGGGCCCCAGGGGGCTCTCAGCCCCAGCATTTT.

This chain links TRBV7-8 with TRBJ1-5, with a tentative D call TRBD1 (6 bases). This CDR3 spans 17 amino acids. CDR1 SGHVS and CDR2 FQNEAQ come from the germline V gene. V was cut by 5 bases and J by 1 base, with 18 bases left in between. The CDR3 DNA is TGTGCCAGCAGCCCAGCCATGGGGGGGCTAAGCAATCAGCCCCAGCATTTT. Protein product: CASSPAMGGLSNQPQHF.

The rearrangement links TRBV7-9 to TRBJ1-6, with 7 bases aligning to TRBD1. There are 14 residues in the CDR3. Germline V gene data show CDR1 as SEHNR and CDR2 as FQNEAQ (reference sequence). The V and J ends lost 5 bases and 8 bases, in that order; junction bases with no gene match: 6. The CDR3 nucleotides read TGTGCCAGCAGCCCGACCGGGACAGATTCACCCCTCCACTTT. The encoded protein is CASSPTGTDSPLHF.

V is TRBV19 and J is TRBJ1-2; 9 nucleotides line up with TRBD1. Germline-derived CDR1 and CDR2 are LNHDA and SQIVND (reference sequence). The CDR3 is 16 amino acids. The ends lost 4 bases at V and 6 bases at J; junction bases unmatched: 12. In DNA form, the CDR3 reads TGTGCCAGTAGTACACTCGGGACAGGGCATTTCAATGGCTACACCTTC. Translated: CASSTLGTGHFNGYTF.

The rearrangement joins TRBV19 to TRBJ1-2, with 8 bases fitting TRBD1. Germline V gene sequence: CDR1 LNHDA, CDR2 SQIVND (reference sequence). The CDR3 is 18 amino acids. Trimming took 3 bases from V and 0 from J; bases not matched to a gene: 12. CDR3 in amino acids: CASSIRTGIISSNYGYTF. CDR3 nucleotides: TGTGCCAGTAGTATCCGGACAGGGATAATAAGCTCTAACTATGGCTACACCTTC.

The J gene is TRBJ2-7, the V gene TRBV6-1; 7 bases fit TRBD2. This CDR3 has 13 amino acids. Germline loops: CDR1 MNHNS, CDR2 SASEGT. V was clipped by 7 bases and J by 3 bases; unmatched bases: 6. The CDR3: CASTRELLYEQYF. The CDR3 nucleotides read TGTGCCAGCACGCGGGAGCTTCTCTACGAGCAGTACTTC.

The chain is built from TRBV11-2 and TRBJ1-1; D remains unclear. CDR1 and CDR2 from the germline V gene are SGHAT and FQNNGV. The CDR3 consists of 13 residues. V lost 3 bases, J lost 1 base, and 6 bases lay in between. CDR3 protein: CASSLTWNTEAFF. The CDR3 bases are TGTGCCAGCAGCTTGACATGGAACACTGAAGCTTTCTTT.

The gene calls are TRBV4-3 and TRBJ2-7, with D uncertain. The CDR3 sequence is 14 residues long. Germline CDR1 and CDR2: LGHNA and YSLEER. V was pared by 0 bases and J by 2 bases, with 8 bases between. The CDR3 bases are TGCGCCAGCAGCCAAGACATGGGCGCCTACGAGCAGTACTTC. It specifies CASSQDMGAYEQYF.

The rearrangement uses TRBV6-1 and TRBJ1-1; 8 positions agree with TRBD1. J lost 1 base, V lost 6 bases, and 16 bases had no gene match. This CDR3 contains 18 residues. Germline V gene data show CDR1 as MNHNS and CDR2 as SASEGT. CDR3 residues: CASRERQGRPGANTEAFF. The CDR3 DNA reads as TGTGCCAGCAGGGAACGACAGGGGCGTCCCGGTGCGAACACTGAAGCTTTCTTT.

The chain is built from TRBV2 and TRBJ2-1, with a weak D call TRBD1 (6 bases). CDR3 length: 13 amino acids. CDR1 is SNHLY and CDR2 is FYNNEI in the germline V gene. V lost 8 bases to trimming and J lost 5 bases, with 13 bases between them. The CDR3 DNA follows: TGTGCCAGCGTGACCGGGACACACAATGAGCAGTTCTTC. As protein: CASVTGTHNEQFF.

V gene TRBV9 combines with J gene TRBJ2-2; perhaps TRBD1 as D (6 bases). V was clipped by 2 bases and J by 6 bases, with 14 bases between them. CDR3 length equals 15 residues. Germline CDR1 and CDR2: SGDLS and YYNGEE. The CDR3 protein is CASSVDRLMAGELFF. The CDR3 DNA sequence: TGTGCCAGCAGCGTCGACAGGTTAATGGCCGGGGAGCTGTTTTTT.

There are a few counts of this clone. This chain joins TRBV2 and TRBJ1-2, with unresolved D. Germline V gene sequence: CDR1 SNHLY, CDR2 FYNNEI. The V end lost 4 bases, the J end lost 1 base, and 4 bases lay between the germline ends. The CDR3 has 12 residues. DNA of the CDR3: TGTGCCAGCAGTGCTTATAACTATGGCTACACCTTC. Encoded protein: CASSAYNYGYTF.